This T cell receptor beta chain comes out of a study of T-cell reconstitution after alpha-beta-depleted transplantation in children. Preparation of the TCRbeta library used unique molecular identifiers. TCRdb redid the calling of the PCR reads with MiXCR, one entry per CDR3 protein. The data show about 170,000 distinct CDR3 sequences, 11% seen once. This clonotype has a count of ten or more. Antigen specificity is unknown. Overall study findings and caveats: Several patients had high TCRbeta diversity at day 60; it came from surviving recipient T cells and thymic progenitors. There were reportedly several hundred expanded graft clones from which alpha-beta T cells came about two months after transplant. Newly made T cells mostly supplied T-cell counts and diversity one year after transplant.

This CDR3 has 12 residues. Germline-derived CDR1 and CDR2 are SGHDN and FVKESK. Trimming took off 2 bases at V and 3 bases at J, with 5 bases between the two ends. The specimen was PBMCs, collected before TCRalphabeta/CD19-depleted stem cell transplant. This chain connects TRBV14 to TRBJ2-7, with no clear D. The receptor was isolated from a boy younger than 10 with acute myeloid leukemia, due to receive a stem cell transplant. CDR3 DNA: TGTGCCAGCAGCCAAAACAACTACGAGCAGTACGTC. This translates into CASSQNNYEQYV.